This T cell receptor (beta chain) was observed in a study of vaccination effects on CD4 cells after COVID-19. The germline V gene has CDR1 LNHDA and CDR2 SQIVND (reference sequence). V was clipped by 3 bases and J by 4 bases, with 10 bases between them. There are 13 residues in the CDR3. For this clone: The antigen remains unidentified.

Only in-frame clones appear in the TCRdb table, and some are missing; sequencing was by immunoSEQ multiplex PCR. The sample has 20,000 or so clones; approximately 74% are singletons. ViraFEST expansion of antigen-specific CD4+ T cells with viral peptide pools preceded sequencing. Scientists isolated CD4+ T cells after a roughly 10-day culture period ended. A PCR test confirmed that the person had SARS-CoV-2 infection between March and December 2020. The input for sequencing was CD4+ T cells from PBMCs cultured with SARS-CoV-2 spike peptides, taken before COVID-19 vaccination. The clonotype comes from a human donor who had a prior SARS-CoV-2 infection. The chain is built from TRBV19 and TRBJ2-7; a weak D match, TRBD2 (5 bases). DNA of the CDR3: TGTGCCAGTAGTATCGAGGGTGGATACGAGCAGTACTTC. This encodes CASSIEGGYEQYF.